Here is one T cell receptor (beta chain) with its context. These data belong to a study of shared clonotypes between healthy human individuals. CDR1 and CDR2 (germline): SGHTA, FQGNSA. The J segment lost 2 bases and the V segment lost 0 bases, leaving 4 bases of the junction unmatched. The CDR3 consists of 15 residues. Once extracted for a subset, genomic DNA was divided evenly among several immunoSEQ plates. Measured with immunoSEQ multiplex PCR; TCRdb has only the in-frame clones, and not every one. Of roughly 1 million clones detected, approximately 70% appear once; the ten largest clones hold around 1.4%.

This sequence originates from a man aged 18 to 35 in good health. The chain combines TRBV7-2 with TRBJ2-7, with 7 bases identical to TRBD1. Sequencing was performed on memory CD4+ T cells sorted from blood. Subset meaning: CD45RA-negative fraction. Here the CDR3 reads CASSLAGTATYEQYF. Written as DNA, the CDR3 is TGTGCCAGCAGCTTAGCGGGGACAGCCACCTACGAGCAGTACTTC.